The source of this T cell receptor beta chain is a study of T cells in narcolepsy. Study-level background: Enrolled donors included narcolepsy type 1 or type 2 patients and healthy controls.

Germline V gives CDR1 MNHNY, CDR2 SVGAGI (reference sequence). This CDR3 region has 14 residues. V was clipped by 5 bases and J by 6 bases; unmatched bases: 9. Measured with immunoSEQ multiplex PCR; TCRdb has only the in-frame clones, and not every one. The repertoire holds approximately 35,000 clones, with about 90% as singletons. Remarks on this clone: Its antigen is unknown.

Notes on the study in general: Blood of same and different patients, but not healthy controls, reportedly held recurring autoreactive clonotypes.

Material: CD45RA- memory CD4+ T cells from PBMCs. The receptor's source is a human donor with narcolepsy. The rearrangement uses TRBV6-6 and TRBJ2-7; 8 bases map to TRBD1. CDR3 nucleotide sequence: TGTGCCAGCAGTCACCGACAGGGGTTGGGCGAGCAGTACTTC. Translating gives CASSHRQGLGEQYF.